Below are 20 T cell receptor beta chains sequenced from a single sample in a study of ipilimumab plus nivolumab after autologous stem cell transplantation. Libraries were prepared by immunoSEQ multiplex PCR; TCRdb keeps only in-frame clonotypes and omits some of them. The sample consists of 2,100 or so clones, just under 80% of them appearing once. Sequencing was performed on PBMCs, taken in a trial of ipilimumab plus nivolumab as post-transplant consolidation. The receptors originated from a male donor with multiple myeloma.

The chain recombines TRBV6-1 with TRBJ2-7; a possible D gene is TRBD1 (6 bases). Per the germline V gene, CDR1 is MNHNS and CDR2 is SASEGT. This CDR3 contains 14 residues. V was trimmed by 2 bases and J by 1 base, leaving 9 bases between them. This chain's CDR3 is CASSERGTSYEQYF. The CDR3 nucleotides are TGTGCCAGCAGTGAAAGGGGGACATCCTACGAGCAGTACTTC.

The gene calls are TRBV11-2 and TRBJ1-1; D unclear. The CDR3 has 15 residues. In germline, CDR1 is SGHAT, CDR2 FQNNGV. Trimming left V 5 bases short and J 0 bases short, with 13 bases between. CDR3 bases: TGTGCCAGCAGCCTAACCATTAGCCTGAACACTGAAGCTTTCTTT. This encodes CASSLTISLNTEAFF.

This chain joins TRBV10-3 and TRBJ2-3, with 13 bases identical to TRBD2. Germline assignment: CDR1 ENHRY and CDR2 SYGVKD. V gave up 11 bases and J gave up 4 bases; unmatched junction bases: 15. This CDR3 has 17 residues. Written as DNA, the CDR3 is TGTGCCCCCTCCACAGGGACTAGCGGGATGGGAGCAGATACGCAGTATTTT. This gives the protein CAPSTGTSGMGADTQYF.

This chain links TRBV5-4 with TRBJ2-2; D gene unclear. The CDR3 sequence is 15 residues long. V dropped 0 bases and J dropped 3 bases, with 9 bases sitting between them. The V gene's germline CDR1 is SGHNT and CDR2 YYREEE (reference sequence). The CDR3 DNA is TGTGCCAGCAGCTTGGAGCCGGAGTACACCGGGGAGCTGTTTTTT. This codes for CASSLEPEYTGELFF. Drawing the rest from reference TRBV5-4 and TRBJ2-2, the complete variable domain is ETGVTQSPTHLIKTRGQQVTLRCSSQSGHNTVSWYQQALGQGPQFIFQYYREEENGRGNFPPRFSGLQFPNYSSELNVNALELDDSALYLCASSLEPEYTGELFFGEGSRLTVL.

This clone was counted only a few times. CDR3 protein: CATSRGNSYNSPLHF. The DNA for the CDR3 is TGTGCCACCAGCAGAGGGAACTCCTATAATTCACCCCTCCACTTT. The gene calls are TRBV15 and TRBJ1-6, with no clear D. Germline V gene sequence: CDR1 LNHNV, CDR2 YYDKDF (reference sequence). The CDR3 covers 15 residues. Trimming took off 1 base at V and 0 bases at J, with 4 bases between the two ends.

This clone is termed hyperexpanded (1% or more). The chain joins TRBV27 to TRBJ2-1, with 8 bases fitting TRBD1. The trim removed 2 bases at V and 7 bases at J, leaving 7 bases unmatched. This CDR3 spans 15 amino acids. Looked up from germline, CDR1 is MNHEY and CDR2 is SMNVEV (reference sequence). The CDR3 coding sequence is TGTGCCAGCAGTTTAACCAGGGGGCTTTTAAATGAGCAGTTCTTC. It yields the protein CASSLTRGLLNEQFF.

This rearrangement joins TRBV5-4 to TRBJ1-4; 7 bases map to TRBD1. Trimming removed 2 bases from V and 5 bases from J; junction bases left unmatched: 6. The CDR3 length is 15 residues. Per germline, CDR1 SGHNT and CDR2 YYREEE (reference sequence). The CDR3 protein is CASSFRTGANEKLFF. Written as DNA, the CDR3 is TGTGCCAGCAGCTTCCGGACAGGTGCGAATGAAAAACTGTTTTTT.

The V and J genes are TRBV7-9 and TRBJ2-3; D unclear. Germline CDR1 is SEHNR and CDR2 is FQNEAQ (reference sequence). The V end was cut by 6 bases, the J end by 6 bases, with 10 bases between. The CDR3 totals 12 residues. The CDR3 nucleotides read TGTGCCAGCAGAAACCCCGGGGATACGCAGTATTTT. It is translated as CASRNPGDTQYF.

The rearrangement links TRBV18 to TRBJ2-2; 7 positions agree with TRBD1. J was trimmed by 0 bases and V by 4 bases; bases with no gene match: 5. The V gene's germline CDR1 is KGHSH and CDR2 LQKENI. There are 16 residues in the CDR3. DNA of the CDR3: TGTGCCAGCTCACTCCGGACAGGCTCGAACACCGGGGAGCTGTTTTTT. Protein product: CASSLRTGSNTGELFF.

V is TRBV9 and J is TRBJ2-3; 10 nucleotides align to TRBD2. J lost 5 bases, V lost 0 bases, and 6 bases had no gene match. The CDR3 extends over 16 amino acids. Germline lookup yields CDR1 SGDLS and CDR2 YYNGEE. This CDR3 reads CASSVGAGGPGDTQYF. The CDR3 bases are TGTGCCAGCAGCGTAGGAGCGGGAGGGCCGGGAGATACGCAGTATTTT.

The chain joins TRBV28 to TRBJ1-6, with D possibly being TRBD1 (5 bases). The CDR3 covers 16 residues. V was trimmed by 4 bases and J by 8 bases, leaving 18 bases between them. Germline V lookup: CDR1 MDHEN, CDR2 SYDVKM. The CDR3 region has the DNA TGTGCCAGCAGTTCCCCGGGCTCAGGGCGGTATTCACCCCTCCACTTT. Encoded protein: CASSSPGSGRYSPLHF.

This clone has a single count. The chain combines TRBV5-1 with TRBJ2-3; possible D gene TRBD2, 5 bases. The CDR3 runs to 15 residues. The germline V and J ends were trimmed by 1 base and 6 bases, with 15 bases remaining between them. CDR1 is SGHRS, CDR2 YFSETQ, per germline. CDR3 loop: CASSLPTGSRDTQYF. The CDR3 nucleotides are TGCGCCAGCAGCTTGCCGACGGGATCTAGGGATACGCAGTATTTT.

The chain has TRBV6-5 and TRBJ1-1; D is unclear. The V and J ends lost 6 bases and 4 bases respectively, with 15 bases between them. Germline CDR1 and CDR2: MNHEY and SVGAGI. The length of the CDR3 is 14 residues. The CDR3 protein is CASSLGPRGTEAFF. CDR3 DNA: TGTGCCAGCAGCCTCGGCCCACGGGGCACTGAAGCTTTCTTT.

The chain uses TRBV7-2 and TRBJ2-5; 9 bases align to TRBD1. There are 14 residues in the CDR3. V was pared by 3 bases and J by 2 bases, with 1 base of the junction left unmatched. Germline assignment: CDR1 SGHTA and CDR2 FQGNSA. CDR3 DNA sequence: TGTGCCAGCAGCTTCGACAGGGGGCAAGAGACCCAGTACTTC. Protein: CASSFDRGQETQYF.

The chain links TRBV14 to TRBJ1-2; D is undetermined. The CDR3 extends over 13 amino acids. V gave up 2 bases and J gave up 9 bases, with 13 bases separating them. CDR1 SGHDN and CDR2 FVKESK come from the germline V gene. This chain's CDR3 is CASSQSDNHRYTF. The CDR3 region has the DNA TGTGCCAGCAGCCAATCGGATAACCATCGCTACACCTTC.

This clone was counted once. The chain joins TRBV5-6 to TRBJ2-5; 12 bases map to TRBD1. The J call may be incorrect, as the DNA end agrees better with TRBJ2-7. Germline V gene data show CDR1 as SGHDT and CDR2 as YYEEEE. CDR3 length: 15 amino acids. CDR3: CASSFGTGGPYEQYF. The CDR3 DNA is TGTGCCAGCAGCTTTGGGACAGGGGGCCCCTACGAGCAGTACTTC.

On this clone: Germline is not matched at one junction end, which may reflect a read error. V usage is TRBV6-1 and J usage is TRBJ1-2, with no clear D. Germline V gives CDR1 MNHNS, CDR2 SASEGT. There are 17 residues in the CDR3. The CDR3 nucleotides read TGTGCCGGCAGTGAAAGAGCTGTTCGGAGCGTCGACTATGGCTACACCTTC. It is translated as CAGSERAVRSVDYGYTF.

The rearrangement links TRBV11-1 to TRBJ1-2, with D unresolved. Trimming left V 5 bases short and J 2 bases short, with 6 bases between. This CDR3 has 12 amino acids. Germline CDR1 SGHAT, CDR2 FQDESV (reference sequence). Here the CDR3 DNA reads TGTGCCAGCAGCCTACCCAACTATGGCTACACCTTC. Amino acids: CASSLPNYGYTF.

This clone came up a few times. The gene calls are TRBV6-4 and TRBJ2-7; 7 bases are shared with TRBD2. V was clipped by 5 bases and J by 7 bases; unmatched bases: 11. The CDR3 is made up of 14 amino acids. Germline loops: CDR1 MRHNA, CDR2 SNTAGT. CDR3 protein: CASSYWREPLEQYF. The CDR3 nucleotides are TGTGCCAGCAGTTATTGGCGGGAGCCCCTGGAGCAGTACTTC.

The CDR3 protein is CASSGQLSRSQYF. The DNA of the CDR3 is TGTGCCAGCTCGGGACAGCTCTCTAGGTCGCAGTATTTT. The rearrangement joins TRBV28 to TRBJ2-3, with 7 positions matching TRBD1. Per the germline V gene, CDR1 is MDHEN and CDR2 is SYDVKM. The CDR3 totals 13 residues. V lost 8 bases and J lost 10; bases outside the gene matches: 12.